Each of the 26 T cell receptor beta chains below was sequenced from the same sample in a study of shared T cell receptors in the human thymus (dated by TCRdb to the early 2020s). The library was obtained by the immunoSEQ multiplex PCR assay. This is the immuneACCESS table as TCRdb keeps it, with only in-frame sequences that have V and J called. A part of the clones is gone; compared with another copy, unresolved V genes explain less than half, and the rest is unexplained. Across this sample there are roughly 550,000 clones, with approximately 80% seen only once. The ten largest clones capture 0.013% of the sample. The sample was also linked to a second study, of human thymus T cells.

What was sequenced was thymocytes. The receptors were sampled from a boy under two years old with a congenital heart defect. Donor details come from another sample of the same person, matched by shared clones.

This chain connects TRBV6-6 to TRBJ2-7; possible D gene TRBD1, 5 bases. V shed 2 bases and J shed 2 bases, with 10 bases lying between them. The CDR3 runs to 14 residues. Germline V lookup: CDR1 MNHNY, CDR2 SVGAGI (reference sequence). CDR3: CASSYRQGTYEQYF. CDR3 bases: TGTGCCAGCAGTTACCGCCAGGGCACCTACGAGCAGTACTTC.

The chain is built from TRBV19 and TRBJ2-5; 14 bases match TRBD2. The V gene end was trimmed by 0 bases and the J gene end by 2 bases; junction bases not matched to a gene: 11. There are 20 residues in the CDR3. The germline V gene has CDR1 LNHDA and CDR2 SQIVND (reference sequence). The CDR3 DNA sequence: TGTGCCAGTAGTATAGAGCGGGACTGGACTAGCGGGAGGTCTCAAGAGACCCAGTACTTC. Residues: CASSIERDWTSGRSQETQYF.

The chain joins TRBV5-6 to TRBJ2-7, with D possibly TRBD1 on 6 matching bases. V lost 2 bases and J 0 bases, leaving 15 bases between the germline ends. CDR3 length: 16 residues. Germline CDR1 SGHDT, CDR2 YYEEEE. CDR3 nucleotides: TGTGCCAGCAGCTTAGGCACAGACAGGCGCTCCTACGAGCAGTACTTC. Its protein product is CASSLGTDRRSYEQYF.

The rearrangement uses TRBV27 and TRBJ1-4; tentatively, D is TRBD1 (6 bases). This CDR3 has 17 residues. Germline V gene sequence: CDR1 MNHEY, CDR2 SMNVEV (reference sequence). V lost 2 bases to trimming and J lost 3 bases, with 16 bases between them. This chain's CDR3 is CASSLMWGPSANEKLFF. The DNA of the CDR3 is TGTGCCAGCAGTTTAATGTGGGGGCCGTCAGCTAATGAAAAACTGTTTTTT.

The rearrangement links TRBV4-2 to TRBJ2-1; 7 positions agree with TRBD2. This CDR3 is built from 17 residues. V dropped 1 base and J dropped 2; count of bases not matched to a gene: 8. The germline gives CDR1 LGHNA, CDR2 YNFKEQ. CDR3 sequence: CASSQGTGRSTYNEQFF. The CDR3 DNA is TGTGCCAGCAGCCAAGGAACCGGGAGGTCAACCTACAATGAGCAGTTCTTC.

The chain recombines TRBV7-9 with TRBJ1-4; 7 bases align to TRBD1. The CDR3 extends over 15 amino acids. The V segment lost 1 base and the J segment 5 bases; nucleotides outside the gene matches: 4. Germline V lookup: CDR1 SEHNR, CDR2 FQNEAQ (reference sequence). The CDR3 DNA is TGTGCCAGCAGCTTAGGCGCCAGGGGGAATGAAAAACTGTTTTTT. Its translation is CASSLGARGNEKLFF.

The rearrangement links TRBV10-3 to TRBJ2-3, with D possibly TRBD2 on 5 matching bases. The CDR3 contains 14 residues. V dropped 6 bases and J dropped 3 bases, with 13 bases sitting between them. From germline, CDR1 is ENHRY and CDR2 SYGVKD. The CDR3 DNA reads TGTGCCATCAGATCGGACTGGCAAACAGATACGCAGTATTTT. This codes for CAIRSDWQTDTQYF.

The chain combines TRBV7-2 with TRBJ1-2; a possible D gene is TRBD1 (6 bases). Germline CDR1 reads SGHTA; CDR2 reads FQGNSA. The V gene lost 5 bases and the J gene lost 5 bases, with 15 bases spanning the gap. The CDR3 extends over 14 amino acids. CDR3 amino acids: CASSVDGGRYGYTF. DNA of the CDR3: TGTGCCAGCAGCGTAGATGGGGGCCGTTATGGCTACACCTTC.

The chain carries TRBV28 and TRBJ2-7; 11 positions agree with TRBD1. Losses at the gene ends were 5 bases for V and 5 bases for J; bases not matched to a gene: 8. The CDR3 is made up of 15 amino acids. Per germline, CDR1 MDHEN and CDR2 SYDVKM. CDR3: CASSLRTGGINEQYF. DNA for the CDR3: TGTGCCAGCAGTCTCAGGACAGGGGGCATTAACGAGCAGTACTTC. Full variable domain (rest looked up from reference TRBV28 and TRBJ2-7): DVKVTQSSRYLVKRTGEKVFLECVQDMDHENMFWYRQDPGLGLRLIYFSYDVKMKEKGDIPEGYSVSREKKERFSLILESASTNQTSMYLCASSLRTGGINEQYFGPGTRLTVT.

This clone was seen only a few times. The genes are TRBV28 and TRBJ1-5; TRBD1 might be the D (6 bases). CDR3 length equals 15 residues. CDR1 is MDHEN and CDR2 is SYDVKM in the germline V gene. Trimming pared 3 bases from V and 2 bases from J, leaving 11 bases between. The CDR3 nucleotides are TGTGCCAGCAGTTTCGGCACAGGGCGCAATCAGCCCCAGCATTTT. This sequence encodes CASSFGTGRNQPQHF.

V usage is TRBV29-1 and J usage is TRBJ2-3; D uncertain. CDR1 and CDR2 from the germline V gene are SQVTM and ANQGSEA. Trimming stripped 4 bases from V and 0 bases from J, with 11 bases between. CDR3 size: 14 residues. The CDR3 reads CSVGWATSTDTQYF. In DNA, the CDR3 is TGCAGCGTTGGTTGGGCGACGAGCACAGATACGCAGTATTTT.

This rearrangement joins TRBV29-1 to TRBJ2-3; 8 bases are shared with TRBD1. CDR3 length equals 14 residues. After removal of 6 bases from V and 8 bases from J, the junction contained 13 bases not matched to a gene. Germline V lookup: CDR1 SQVTM, CDR2 ANQGSEA. The CDR3 sequence: CSVCLRGLGGTQYF. The CDR3 DNA follows: TGCAGCGTCTGCCTCAGGGGGCTGGGGGGTACGCAGTATTTT.

This chain connects TRBV7-2 to TRBJ2-5; 11 bases map to TRBD2. J was trimmed by 1 base and V by 2 bases; bases with no gene match: 12. This CDR3 spans 19 amino acids. Germline CDR1 and CDR2: SGHTA and FQGNSA. DNA of the CDR3: TGTGCCAGCAGCTTACAGGGCCTAACGGGACTAGCGGCCCAAGAGACCCAGTACTTC. Translating it yields CASSLQGLTGLAAQETQYF.

The rearrangement links TRBV7-6 to TRBJ2-1; no firm D call. Germline loops: CDR1 SGHVS, CDR2 FNYEAQ. The CDR3 contains 14 residues. V lost 5 bases and J lost 8, with 16 bases in between. The CDR3 reads CASSPRVVGYEQFF. CDR3 DNA: TGTGCCAGCAGCCCCCGGGTGGTTGGATATGAGCAGTTCTTC. The full variable domain, with the rest looked up from reference TRBV7-6 and TRBJ2-1, is GAGVSQSPRYKVTKRGQDVALRCDPISGHVSLYWYRQALGQGPEFLTYFNYEAQQDKSGLPNDRFSAERPEGSISTLTIQRTEQRDSAMYRCASSPRVVGYEQFFGPGTRLTVL.

This clone turned up a few times. This chain connects TRBV5-1 to TRBJ2-5; 8 bases agree with TRBD2. Unmatched junction bases numbered 15, after V lost 5 bases and J lost 0 bases. The CDR3 is 18 residues long. Germline values: CDR1 SGHRS, CDR2 YFSETQ. The CDR3 sequence is CASSDSGSSYTDQETQYF. CDR3 coding DNA: TGCGCCAGCAGTGACAGCGGGAGTAGTTATACGGACCAAGAGACCCAGTACTTC.

V and J are TRBV7-8 and TRBJ2-7; 8 nucleotides match TRBD2. The ends lost 6 bases at V and 7 bases at J; junction bases unmatched: 5. The CDR3 covers 12 residues. The germline V gene encodes CDR1 SGHVS and CDR2 FQNEAQ. The CDR3 here is CASRNREGEQYF. The CDR3, as DNA: TGTGCCAGCAGGAACCGGGAGGGGGAGCAGTACTTC.

This chain joins TRBV5-6 and TRBJ1-1, with a tentative D call TRBD1 (5 bases). This CDR3 is built from 15 residues. Germline lookup yields CDR1 SGHDT and CDR2 YYEEEE. Trimming removed 1 base from V and 0 bases from J, with 10 bases in between. The CDR3 protein is CASSLQGRMNTEAFF. The CDR3 DNA reads TGTGCCAGCAGCTTGCAGGGCCGAATGAACACTGAAGCTTTCTTT.

This chain links TRBV21-1 with TRBJ2-1; TRBD2, the table's D call, lacks a check against the DNA. TRBV21-1 constitutes a pseudogene. The CDR3 consists of 16 residues. In DNA, the CDR3 is TGTGCCAGCAGCAAAGGGGAGTTGCCGGTGTGCAATGAGCAGTTCTTC. Translating it yields CASSKGELPVCNEQFF.

This clone occurred a few times. The chain links TRBV10-3 to TRBJ2-7, with 14 bases matching TRBD2. With V trimmed by 6 bases and J by 5 bases, 15 bases remained unmatched. The length of the CDR3 is 18 residues. Germline CDR1 reads ENHRY; CDR2 reads SYGVKD. The CDR3 coding sequence is TGTGCCATCAGCCGACAGCCGGGACTAGCGGGAGAGGGCCACGAGCAGTACTTC. It specifies CAISRQPGLAGEGHEQYF.

The V call is TRBV4-3, the J call TRBJ2-4; D unclear. Looked up from germline, CDR1 is LGHNA and CDR2 is YSLEER. V lost 0 bases and J 0 bases, leaving 18 bases between the germline ends. The CDR3 has 19 amino acids. The CDR3 DNA follows: TGCGCCAGCAGCCAAGATCGGCGGCTGGGTTCGATAGCCAAAAACATTCAGTACTTC. Translating it yields CASSQDRRLGSIAKNIQYF.

This chain connects TRBV2 to TRBJ2-5; 12 positions match TRBD2. CDR1 is SNHLY, CDR2 FYNNEI, per germline. Unmatched junction bases numbered 7, after V lost 2 bases and J lost 0 bases. This CDR3 is built from 18 residues. CDR3 bases: TGTGCCAGCAGTGAAAAGACTAGCGGGAGTGGGTACCAAGAGACCCAGTACTTC. Protein: CASSEKTSGSGYQETQYF.

The chain is built from TRBV5-4 and TRBJ2-5; 7 bases line up with TRBD2. The CDR3 is made up of 18 amino acids. Germline lookup yields CDR1 SGHNT and CDR2 YYREEE (reference sequence). V shed 0 bases, J shed 2 bases, and the junction held 13 bases outside the gene matches. CDR3 coding DNA: TGTGCCAGCAGCTTGGGGCGAGGGCCTAGCGGAGCACAAGAGACCCAGTACTTC. It encodes CASSLGRGPSGAQETQYF.

The chain uses TRBV28 and TRBJ1-5, with D maybe TRBD1 (6 bases). CDR1 and CDR2 from the germline V gene are MDHEN and SYDVKM. V was shortened by 3 bases and J by 0 bases, with 12 bases between the two germline ends. The CDR3 has 16 amino acids. The CDR3 nucleotides are TGTGCCAGCAGTTTCCAGGGGACCTATAGCAATCAGCCCCAGCATTTT. Residues: CASSFQGTYSNQPQHF.

The chain carries TRBV28 and TRBJ2-1; the D is unclear. Germline V gives CDR1 MDHEN, CDR2 SYDVKM. The V end lost 5 bases, the J end lost 9 bases, and 8 bases lay between the germline ends. This CDR3 comprises 11 residues. The CDR3 protein is CASSPPGEQFF. For the CDR3, the DNA is TGTGCCAGCAGTCCCCCGGGTGAGCAGTTCTTC.

This clone was detected only once. V gene TRBV5-8 combines with J gene TRBJ2-1; 7 bases align to TRBD2. The junction had 27 bases not matched to a gene; V was cut back by 4 bases and J by 8 bases. Per germline, CDR1 SGHTS and CDR2 YDEGEE. The CDR3 has 20 residues. The CDR3, as DNA: TGTGCCAGCAGCATCAACCCCGGACTGGCCGAGCGGGAACCTGGCGATGAGCAGTTCTTC. Encoded protein: CASSINPGLAEREPGDEQFF.

The rearrangement uses TRBV7-6 and TRBJ2-2, with a tentative D call TRBD1 (6 bases). The ends were cut back, 4 bases at V and 3 bases at J, with 21 bases in the middle. Germline V CDR1 and CDR2: SGHVS, FNYEAQ. The CDR3 has 18 amino acids. The CDR3 protein is CASSSLNRTVVYTGELFF. For the CDR3, the DNA is TGTGCCAGCAGCTCACTCAATCGGACAGTTGTTTACACCGGGGAGCTGTTTTTT. Drawing the rest from reference TRBV7-6 and TRBJ2-2, the complete variable domain is GAGVSQSPRYKVTKRGQDVALRCDPISGHVSLYWYRQALGQGPEFLTYFNYEAQQDKSGLPNDRFSAERPEGSISTLTIQRTEQRDSAMYRCASSSLNRTVVYTGELFFGEGSRLTVL.